This T cell receptor (beta chain) is from a study of blood T cells in healthy people across ages. V lost 1 base to trimming and J lost 2 bases; unmatched junction nucleotides: 7. This CDR3 spans 17 amino acids. Per the germline V gene, CDR1 is MGHDK and CDR2 is SYGVNS. A second about 6 to 12 cycle PCR used barcoded and J-beta primers. Each CDR3 protein gets one entry after TCRdb re-called the 5' RACE reads with MiXCR. The repertoire has about 640,000 distinct CDR3 sequences, 58% of them found once; the top ten carry roughly 34%. This receptor was identified in a man between 60 and 70 years old in good health. Sequenced input: blood. The chain carries TRBV25-1 and TRBJ2-3; 9 bases match TRBD1. The CDR3 DNA reads TGTGCCAGCAGTGAATCCCAAGGGACAGGGTTCACAGATACGCAGTATTTT. Encoded protein: CASSESQGTGFTDTQYF.